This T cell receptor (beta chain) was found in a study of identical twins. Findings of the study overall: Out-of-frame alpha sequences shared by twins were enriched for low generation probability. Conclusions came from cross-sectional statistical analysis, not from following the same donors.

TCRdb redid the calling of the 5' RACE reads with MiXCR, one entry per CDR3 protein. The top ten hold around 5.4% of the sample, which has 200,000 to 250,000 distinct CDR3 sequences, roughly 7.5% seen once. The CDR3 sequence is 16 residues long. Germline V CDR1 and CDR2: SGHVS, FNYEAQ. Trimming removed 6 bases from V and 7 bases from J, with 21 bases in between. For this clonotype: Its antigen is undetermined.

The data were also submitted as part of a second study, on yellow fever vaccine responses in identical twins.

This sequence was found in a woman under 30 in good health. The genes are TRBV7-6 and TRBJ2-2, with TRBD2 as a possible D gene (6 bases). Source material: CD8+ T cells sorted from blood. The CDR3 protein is CASRELAEGRSGELFF. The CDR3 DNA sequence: TGTGCCAGCAGAGAGTTAGCGGAAGGGCGAAGCGGGGAGCTGTTTTTT.